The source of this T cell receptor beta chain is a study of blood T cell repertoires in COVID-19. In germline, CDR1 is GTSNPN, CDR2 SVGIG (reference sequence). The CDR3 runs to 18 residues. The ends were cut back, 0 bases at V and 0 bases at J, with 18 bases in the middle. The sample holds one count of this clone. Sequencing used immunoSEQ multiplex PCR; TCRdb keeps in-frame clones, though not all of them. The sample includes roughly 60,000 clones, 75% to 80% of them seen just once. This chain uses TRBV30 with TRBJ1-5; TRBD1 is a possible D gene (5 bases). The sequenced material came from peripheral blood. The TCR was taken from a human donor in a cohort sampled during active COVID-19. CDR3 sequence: CAWSVGRVPRGSNQPQHF. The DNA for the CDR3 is TGTGCCTGGAGTGTAGGCAGGGTCCCGCGGGGTAGCAATCAGCCCCAGCATTTT.